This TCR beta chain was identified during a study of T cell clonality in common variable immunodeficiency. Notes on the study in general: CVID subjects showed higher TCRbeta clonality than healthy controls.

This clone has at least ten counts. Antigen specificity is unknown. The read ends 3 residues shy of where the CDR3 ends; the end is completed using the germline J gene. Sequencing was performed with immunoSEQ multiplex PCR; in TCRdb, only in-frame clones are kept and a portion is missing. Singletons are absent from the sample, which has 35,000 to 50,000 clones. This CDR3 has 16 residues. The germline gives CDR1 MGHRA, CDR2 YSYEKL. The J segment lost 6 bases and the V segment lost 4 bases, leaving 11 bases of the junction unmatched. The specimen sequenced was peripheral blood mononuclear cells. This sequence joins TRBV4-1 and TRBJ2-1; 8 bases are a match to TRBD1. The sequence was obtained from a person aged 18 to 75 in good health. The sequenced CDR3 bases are TGCGCCAGCAGCCGAGTAGACAGGGGAGTGGGCAATGAG. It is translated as CASSRVDRGVGNE. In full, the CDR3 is CASSRVDRGVGNEQFF.